One and the same sample provided the 18 T cell receptor beta chains below, sequenced in a study of PD-L1 blockade in urothelial cancer. Using immunoSEQ multiplex PCR, the repertoire was profiled, and TCRdb retains in-frame clones only, with some absent. The sample yields 45,000 to 65,000 clones, about 87% seen once. The sample was PBMCs, taken around atezolizumab (anti-PD-L1) treatment. These receptors were obtained from a man aged 35-49 years with urothelial cancer.

The CDR3 DNA sequence: TGTGCCTGGAGCAGTGACAGGATGAATCAGCCCCAGCATTTT. Translation gives CAWSSDRMNQPQHF. The chain links TRBV30 to TRBJ1-5; tentative D call: TRBD1 (6 bases). The CDR3 has 14 residues. Germline V gives CDR1 GTSNPN, CDR2 SVGIG (reference sequence). V lost 3 bases, J lost 4 bases, and 13 bases lay in between.

V is TRBV4-1 and J is TRBJ1-2; TRBD1 might be the D (5 bases). CDR3 size: 15 residues. CDR1 is MGHRA, CDR2 YSYEKL, per germline. V lost 4 bases and J lost 2, with 14 bases in between. The CDR3 sequence: CASSRPGGDNYGYTF. In DNA, the CDR3 is TGCGCCAGCAGCCGACCGGGGGGGGACAACTATGGCTACACCTTC.

The chain has TRBV19 and TRBJ1-1, with no clear D. The V gene lost 1 base and the J gene lost 4 bases, with 7 bases spanning the gap. The CDR3 covers 13 residues. Germline assignment: CDR1 LNHDA and CDR2 SQIVND (reference sequence). In DNA, the CDR3 is TGTGCCAGTAGTATAGGAGTATCCACTGAAGCTTTCTTT. Translation: CASSIGVSTEAFF.

There are a few counts of this clone. The chain is built from TRBV30 and TRBJ2-7; 10 bases fit TRBD1. CDR1 and CDR2 (germline): GTSNPN, SVGIG (reference sequence). This CDR3 comprises 14 residues. The trim removed 7 bases at V and 7 bases at J, leaving 13 bases unmatched. CDR3 DNA: TGTGCCTTGGGACAGGGGCAATTTTTGAGGGAGCAGTACTTC. This encodes CALGQGQFLREQYF.

This clone has only one observation. The V and J genes are TRBV10-3 and TRBJ2-1; the match to TRBD2 covers 10 bases. The CDR3 covers 15 residues. Germline lookup yields CDR1 ENHRY and CDR2 SYGVKD. J gave up 7 bases and V 2 bases, and 5 bases lay outside the gene matches. CDR3 in amino acids: CAISEVAGGVNEQFF. CDR3 in DNA: TGTGCCATCAGTGAGGTAGCGGGAGGAGTAAATGAGCAGTTCTTC.

This sequence joins TRBV6-1 and TRBJ1-5; 9 positions agree with TRBD1. The CDR3 has 15 residues. The V gene's germline CDR1 is MNHNS and CDR2 SASEGT. V shed 5 bases, J shed 4 bases, and the junction held 6 bases outside the gene matches. The CDR3 nucleotides read TGTGCCAGCAGTATGGACAGGGGAGTGAATCAGCCCCAGCATTTT. It translates to CASSMDRGVNQPQHF.

The chain couples TRBV27 to TRBJ2-7; D may be TRBD1 (7 bases). The germline CDR1 and CDR2 sequences are MNHEY and SMNVEV (reference sequence). This CDR3 spans 12 amino acids. V was cut by 7 bases and J by 5 bases, with 12 bases left in between. The CDR3, as DNA: TGTGCCAGCAAGGAGGGGGCAAACGAGCAGTACTTC. Protein sequence: CASKEGANEQYF.

The chain carries TRBV27 and TRBJ2-5; D is unclear. The V end was cut by 7 bases, the J end by 3 bases, with 3 bases between. Germline assignment: CDR1 MNHEY and CDR2 SMNVEV (reference sequence). This CDR3 is built from 10 residues. CDR3 protein: CASIKETQYF. DNA for the CDR3: TGTGCCAGCATTAAAGAGACCCAGTACTTC.

This clone was seen just once. The V and J genes are TRBV4-1 and TRBJ2-3; weak D call: TRBD1 (5 bases). Trimming took 1 base from V and 1 from J, leaving 18 bases between them. The CDR3 has 18 residues. Germline-derived CDR1 and CDR2 are MGHRA and YSYEKL. CDR3 nucleotide sequence: TGCGCCAGCAGCCAAGGGATGTGGGGCGCCCAGCGCACAGATACGCAGTATTTT. It yields the protein CASSQGMWGAQRTDTQYF.

J is TRBJ2-1 and V is TRBV14, with 11 positions matching TRBD1. The ends lost 0 bases at V and 10 bases at J; junction bases unmatched: 11. Germline values: CDR1 SGHDN, CDR2 FVKESK. This CDR3 comprises 17 residues. The CDR3 DNA is TGTGCCAGCAGCCAAGAGGTAGGGGACAGGGGGACAAAGGAGCAGTTCTTC. Its protein product is CASSQEVGDRGTKEQFF.

As to this clone: A read error may explain this, as a much larger clone is one base away. Other DNA sequences from this sample encode an identical CDR3 as well. The chain couples TRBV4-1 to TRBJ2-3; 7 nucleotides match TRBD2. The CDR3 is made up of 16 amino acids. Germline-derived CDR1 and CDR2 are MGHRA and YSYEKL. CDR3 in amino acids: CASSQEGGEGTDTQYF. The CDR3 DNA is TGCGCCAGCAGCCAAGAGGGGGGGGAAGGCACGGATACGCAGTATTTT.

The chain is built from TRBV30 and TRBJ2-2, with TRBD2 identical over 10 bases. The CDR3 extends over 13 amino acids. V lost 4 bases, J lost 5 bases, and 1 base stayed unmatched. The germline V gene encodes CDR1 GTSNPN and CDR2 SVGIG (reference sequence). The CDR3 is CAWTSGSTGELFF. The DNA of the CDR3 is TGTGCCTGGACTAGCGGGAGTACCGGGGAGCTGTTTTTT.

The V and J genes are TRBV5-8 and TRBJ1-1, with 8 bases matching TRBD1. This CDR3 region has 14 residues. Germline CDR1 SGHTS, CDR2 YDEGEE. Losses at the gene ends were 5 bases for V and 5 bases for J; bases not matched to a gene: 8. In nucleotides, the CDR3 is TGTGCCAGCAGGGGAGGGACAGGAGGTACTGAAGCTTTCTTT. Translated, it gives CASRGGTGGTEAFF.

This clone was counted only a few times. This chain uses TRBV6-1 with TRBJ2-5; D is perhaps TRBD1 (5 bases). CDR3 size: 19 residues. Germline loops: CDR1 MNHNS, CDR2 SASEGT. V lost 3 bases and J lost 4, with 27 bases in between. The CDR3 loop is CASSENRFAGTSHRETQYF. CDR3 nucleotides: TGTGCCAGCAGTGAGAACAGGTTTGCCGGCACGTCCCACCGAGAGACCCAGTACTTC.

This clone was counted a single time. The gene calls are TRBV15 and TRBJ1-5; a weak D match, TRBD1 (6 bases). Germline CDR1 and CDR2: LNHNV and YYDKDF (reference sequence). V lost 9 bases to trimming and J lost 0 bases, with 15 bases between them. The CDR3 has 15 residues. The CDR3 sequence is CATETGSYSNQPQHF. CDR3 nucleotide sequence: TGTGCCACAGAAACAGGGTCTTATAGCAATCAGCCCCAGCATTTT.

This chain joins TRBV5-1 and TRBJ2-7; possibly TRBD1 for D (6 bases). This CDR3 contains 16 residues. V lost 3 bases, J lost 5 bases, and 21 bases lay in between. Germline V lookup: CDR1 SGHRS, CDR2 YFSETQ. In DNA, the CDR3 is TGCGCCAGCAGCTACGGCGAACAGGGTGCGGTCCACGAGCAGTACTTC. Protein: CASSYGEQGAVHEQYF.

This sequence joins TRBV7-6 and TRBJ2-5; no firm D call. Per the germline V gene, CDR1 is SGHVS and CDR2 is FNYEAQ. CDR3 size: 12 residues. V lost 0 bases, J lost 4 bases, and 3 bases lay in between. CDR3 coding DNA: TGTGCCAGCAGCTTAGCGCGAGAGACCCAGTACTTC. Translation: CASSLARETQYF.

The chain has TRBV19 and TRBJ2-1, with TRBD2 matching 10 bases. J gave up 6 bases and V 6 bases, and 11 bases lay outside the gene matches. This CDR3 is 16 amino acids long. The V gene's germline CDR1 is LNHDA and CDR2 SQIVND (reference sequence). The DNA for the CDR3 is TGTGCCAGTAGGGGAGCAGGACTAGCGGAGGGCAATGAGCAGTTCTTC. It encodes CASRGAGLAEGNEQFF.